This T cell receptor (beta chain) was identified during a study of blood T cell repertoires in COVID-19. Study details: Sources were T cells, B-cell-depleted T cells, or PBMCs; the material itself was cDNA or gDNA.

Source study methods: Reference gene primer amplification gave nucleated cell count estimates. Clones were read by immunoSEQ multiplex PCR, and TCRdb kept only the in-frame ones, dropping some. The V and J calls and clone size were taken over from that table, and D and trimming were inferred from the DNA. This table has about 270,000 clones, about 89% appearing once. Per germline, CDR1 LNHNV and CDR2 YYDKDF (reference sequence). This CDR3 is built from 17 residues. Between the trimmed V and J ends, which lost 3 bases and 0 bases, there was a span of 15 bases. Source material: peripheral blood. The chain uses TRBV15 and TRBJ1-3; a possible D gene is TRBD1 (6 bases). The TCR originated in a man aged 35 to 55 with active or convalescent COVID-19. Written as DNA, the CDR3 is TGTGCCACCAGCAGGACGCAGGGGACTAACTCTGGAAACACCATATATTTT. This sequence encodes CATSRTQGTNSGNTIYF.